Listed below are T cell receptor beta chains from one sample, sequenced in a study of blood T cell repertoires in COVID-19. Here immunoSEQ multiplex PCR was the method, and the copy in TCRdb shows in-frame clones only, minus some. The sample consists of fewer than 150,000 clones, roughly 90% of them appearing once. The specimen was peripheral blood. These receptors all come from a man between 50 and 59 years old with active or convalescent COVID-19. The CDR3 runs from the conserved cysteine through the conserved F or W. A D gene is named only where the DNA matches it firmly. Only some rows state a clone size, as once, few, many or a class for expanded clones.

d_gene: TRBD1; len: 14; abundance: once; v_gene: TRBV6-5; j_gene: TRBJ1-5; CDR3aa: CASRGDSDNQPQHF; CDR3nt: TGTGCCAGCAGAGGGGACAGCGACAATCAGCCCCAGCATTTT
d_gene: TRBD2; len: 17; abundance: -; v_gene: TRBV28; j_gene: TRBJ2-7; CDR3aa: CASSPPTSGLSTYEQYF; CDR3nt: TGTGCCAGCAGTCCACCGACTAGCGGGCTAAGCACCTACGAGCAGTACTTC
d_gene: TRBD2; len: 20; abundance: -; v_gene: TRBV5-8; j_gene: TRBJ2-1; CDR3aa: CASSFYGSRGAGGLYNEQFF; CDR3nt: TGTGCCAGCAGCTTTTACGGTTCGCGGGGCGCGGGGGGCCTATACAATGAGCAGTTCTTC
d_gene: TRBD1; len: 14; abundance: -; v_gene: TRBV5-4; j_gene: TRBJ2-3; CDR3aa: CASSRDRGADTQYF; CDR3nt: TGTGCCAGCAGCCGGGACAGGGGCGCAGATACGCAGTATTTT
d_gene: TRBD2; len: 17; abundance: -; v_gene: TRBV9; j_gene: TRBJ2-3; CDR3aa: CASSVAPAREGTDTQYF; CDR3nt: TGTGCCAGCAGCGTAGCTCCCGCGCGGGAGGGGACAGATACGCAGTATTTT
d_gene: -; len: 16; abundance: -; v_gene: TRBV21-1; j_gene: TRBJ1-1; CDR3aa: CASSKGGQGLSTEAFF; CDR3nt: TGTGCCAGCAGCAAAGGGGGACAGGGCTTGTCCACTGAAGCTTTCTTT
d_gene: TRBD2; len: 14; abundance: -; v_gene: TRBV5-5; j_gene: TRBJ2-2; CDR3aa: CASSLAGESGELFF; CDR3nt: TGTGCCAGCAGCCTAGCGGGAGAGTCCGGGGAGCTGTTTTTT
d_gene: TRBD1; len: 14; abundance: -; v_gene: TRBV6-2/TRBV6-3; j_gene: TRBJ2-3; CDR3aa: CASSNRGRTDTQYF; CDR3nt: TGTGCCAGCAGCAACAGGGGGCGCACAGATACGCAGTATTTT
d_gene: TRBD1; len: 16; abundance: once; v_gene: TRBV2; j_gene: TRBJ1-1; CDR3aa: CASRPQKGQGFTEAFF; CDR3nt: TGTGCCAGCCGCCCCCAAAAGGGACAGGGTTTCACTGAAGCTTTCTTT
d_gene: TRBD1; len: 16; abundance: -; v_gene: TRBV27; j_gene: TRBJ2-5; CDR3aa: CASSSRTGRPLETQYF; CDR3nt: TGTGCCAGCAGTTCAAGGACAGGGCGTCCGCTTGAGACCCAGTACTTC
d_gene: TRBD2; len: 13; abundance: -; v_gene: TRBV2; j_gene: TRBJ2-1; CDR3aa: CASAPSGREEQFF; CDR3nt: TGTGCCAGCGCCCCTAGCGGGAGGGAAGAGCAGTTCTTC
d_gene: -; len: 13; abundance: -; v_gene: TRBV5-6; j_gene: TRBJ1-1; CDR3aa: CASSRRGNTEAFF; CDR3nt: TGTGCCAGCAGCCGCAGGGGGAACACTGAAGCTTTCTTT
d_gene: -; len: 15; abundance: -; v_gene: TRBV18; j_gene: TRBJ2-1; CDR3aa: CASSPGETSYNEQFF; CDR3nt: TGTGCCAGCTCACCAGGGGAGACCTCCTACAATGAGCAGTTCTTC
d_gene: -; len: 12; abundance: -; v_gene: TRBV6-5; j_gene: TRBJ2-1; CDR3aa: CASSYKGDEQFF; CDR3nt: TGTGCCAGCAGTTACAAAGGGGATGAGCAGTTCTTC
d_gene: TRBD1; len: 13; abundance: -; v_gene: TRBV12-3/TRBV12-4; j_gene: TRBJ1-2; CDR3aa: CASSLGGRGQGDF; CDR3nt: TGTGCCAGCAGTTTAGGGGGACGAGGGCAGGGGGACTTC
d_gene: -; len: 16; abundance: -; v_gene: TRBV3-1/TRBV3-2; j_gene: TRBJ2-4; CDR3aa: CASSQDVPRGGEYQYF; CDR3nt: TGTGCCAGCAGCCAAGATGTCCCTCGTGGAGGAGAGTATCAGTACTTC
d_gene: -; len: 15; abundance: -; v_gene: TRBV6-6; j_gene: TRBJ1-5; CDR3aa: CASSPGLYSNQPQHF; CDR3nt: TGTGCCAGCAGCCCGGGACTGTATAGCAATCAGCCCCAGCATTTT
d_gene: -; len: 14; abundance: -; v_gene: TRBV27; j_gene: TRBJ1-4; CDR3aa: CASSLGQVNEKLFF; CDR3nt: TGTGCCAGCAGTTTAGGGCAGGTCAATGAAAAACTGTTTTTT
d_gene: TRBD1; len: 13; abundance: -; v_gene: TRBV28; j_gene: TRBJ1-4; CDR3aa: CASSRDRVEKLFF; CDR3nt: TGTGCCAGCAGCCGGGACAGGGTTGAAAAACTGTTTTTT
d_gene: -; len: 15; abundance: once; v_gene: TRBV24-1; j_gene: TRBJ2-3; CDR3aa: CATSDRGVSTDTQYF; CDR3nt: TGTGCCACCAGTGACCGCGGGGTTAGCACAGATACGCAGTATTTT
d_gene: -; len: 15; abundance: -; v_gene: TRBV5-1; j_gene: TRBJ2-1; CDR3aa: CASRLSGLSYNEQFF; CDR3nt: TGCGCCAGCCGCCTCTCAGGGTTGTCCTACAATGAGCAGTTCTTC
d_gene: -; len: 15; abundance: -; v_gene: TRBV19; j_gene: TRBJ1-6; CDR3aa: CASSIDAGLNSPLHF; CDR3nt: TGTGCCAGTAGTATAGACGCAGGATTGAATTCACCCCTCCACTTT
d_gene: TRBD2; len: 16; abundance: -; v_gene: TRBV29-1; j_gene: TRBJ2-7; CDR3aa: CSVEASLAGMRYEQYF; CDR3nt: TGCAGCGTTGAAGCGTCGCTAGCGGGAATGCGATACGAGCAGTACTTC
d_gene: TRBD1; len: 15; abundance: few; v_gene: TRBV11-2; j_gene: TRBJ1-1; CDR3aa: CASRTRGQGDTEAFF; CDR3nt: TGTGCCAGCAGAACTCGTGGACAGGGTGACACTGAAGCTTTCTTT
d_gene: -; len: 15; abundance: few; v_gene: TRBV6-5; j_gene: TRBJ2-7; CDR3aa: CASSRPAGPTYEQYF; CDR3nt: TGTGCCAGCAGTCGCCCGGCAGGGCCTACCTACGAGCAGTACTTC
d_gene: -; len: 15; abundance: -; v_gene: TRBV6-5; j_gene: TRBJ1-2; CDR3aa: CASIQNRALNYGYTF; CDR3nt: TGTGCCAGCATTCAAAACAGGGCATTAAACTATGGCTACACCTTC
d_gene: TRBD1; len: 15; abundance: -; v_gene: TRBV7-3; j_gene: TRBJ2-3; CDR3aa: CASSTRDRGTDTQYF; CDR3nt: TGTGCCAGCAGCACCCGGGACAGGGGGACAGATACGCAGTATTTT
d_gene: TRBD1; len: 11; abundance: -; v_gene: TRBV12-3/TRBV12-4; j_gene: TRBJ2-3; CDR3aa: CASRTGNTQYF; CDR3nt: TGTGCCAGCAGGACAGGGAATACGCAGTATTTT
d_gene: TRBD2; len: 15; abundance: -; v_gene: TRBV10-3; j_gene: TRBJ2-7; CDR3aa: CAISESGLALNEQYF; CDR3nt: TGTGCCATCAGTGAGTCGGGACTAGCGTTGAACGAGCAGTACTTC
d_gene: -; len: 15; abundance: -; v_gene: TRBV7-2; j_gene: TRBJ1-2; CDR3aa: CASSLSGGINYGYTF; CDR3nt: TGTGCCAGCAGCTTAAGTGGGGGGATAAACTATGGCTACACCTTC
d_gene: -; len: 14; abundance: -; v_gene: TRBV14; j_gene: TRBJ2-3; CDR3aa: CASSPHPRADTQYF; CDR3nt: TGTGCCAGCAGCCCCCACCCCCGGGCAGATACGCAGTATTTT
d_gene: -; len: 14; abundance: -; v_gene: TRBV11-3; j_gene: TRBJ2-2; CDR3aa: CASSLGRGTGELFF; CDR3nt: TGTGCCAGCAGCTTAGGCAGGGGCACCGGGGAGCTGTTTTTT
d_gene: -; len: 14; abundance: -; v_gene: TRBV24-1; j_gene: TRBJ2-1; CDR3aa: CATSGRGSYNEQFF; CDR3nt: TGTGCCACCAGTGGGCGGGGCTCCTACAATGAGCAGTTCTTC
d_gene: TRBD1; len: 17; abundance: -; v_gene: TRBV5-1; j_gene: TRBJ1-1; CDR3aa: CASSLEGAGGPNTEAFF; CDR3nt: TGCGCCAGCAGCTTGGAAGGGGCAGGGGGCCCGAACACTGAAGCTTTCTTT
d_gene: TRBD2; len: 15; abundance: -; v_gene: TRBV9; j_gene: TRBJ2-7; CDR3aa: CASSVASAGVYEQYF; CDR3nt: TGTGCCAGCAGCGTGGCGTCGGCGGGAGTTTACGAGCAGTACTTC
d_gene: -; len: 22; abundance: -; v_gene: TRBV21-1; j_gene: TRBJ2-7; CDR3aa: CASSSPRGDRETSGDSSYEQYF; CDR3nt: TGTGCCAGCAGCTCCCCAAGAGGGGACAGGGAGACTAGCGGAGACAGCTCCTACGAGCAGTACTTC
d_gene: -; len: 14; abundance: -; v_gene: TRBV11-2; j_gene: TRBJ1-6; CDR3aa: CASSQTDGSSPLHF; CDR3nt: TGTGCCAGCAGCCAGACAGACGGTAGTTCACCCCTCCACTTT
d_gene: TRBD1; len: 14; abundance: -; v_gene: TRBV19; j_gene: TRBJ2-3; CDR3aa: CASSKGQGTDTQYF; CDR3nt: TGTGCCAGTAGTAAGGGACAGGGAACAGATACGCAGTATTTT
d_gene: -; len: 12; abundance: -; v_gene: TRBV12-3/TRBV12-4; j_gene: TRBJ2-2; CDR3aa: CASSQQTGELFF; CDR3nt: TGTGCCAGCAGCCAACAGACCGGGGAGCTGTTTTTT
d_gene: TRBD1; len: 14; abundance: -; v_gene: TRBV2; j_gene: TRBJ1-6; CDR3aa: CASSRTGSGSPLHF; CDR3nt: TGTGCCAGCAGCAGGACAGGGTCTGGTTCACCCCTCCACTTT
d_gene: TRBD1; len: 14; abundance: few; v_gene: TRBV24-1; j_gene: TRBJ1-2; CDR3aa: CATSATTGNYGYTF; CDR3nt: TGTGCCACCAGTGCCACGACAGGGAACTATGGCTACACCTTC
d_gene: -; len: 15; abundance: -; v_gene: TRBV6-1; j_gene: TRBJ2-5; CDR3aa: CASSEAEAGRETQYF; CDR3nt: TGTGCCAGCAGTGAAGCAGAGGCGGGTCGGGAGACCCAGTACTTC
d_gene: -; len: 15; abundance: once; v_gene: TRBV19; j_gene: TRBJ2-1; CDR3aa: CASSTGGPKVNEQFF; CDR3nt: TGTGCCAGTAGTACCGGAGGGCCCAAGGTGAATGAGCAGTTCTTC
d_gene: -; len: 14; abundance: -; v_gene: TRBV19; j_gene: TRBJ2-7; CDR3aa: CASSIGGTGYEQYF; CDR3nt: TGTGCCAGTAGTATAGGGGGCACTGGCTACGAGCAGTACTTC
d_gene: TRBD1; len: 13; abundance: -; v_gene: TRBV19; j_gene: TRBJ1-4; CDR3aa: CASDRGRGEKLFF; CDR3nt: TGTGCCAGCGACAGGGGGCGCGGTGAAAAACTGTTTTTT